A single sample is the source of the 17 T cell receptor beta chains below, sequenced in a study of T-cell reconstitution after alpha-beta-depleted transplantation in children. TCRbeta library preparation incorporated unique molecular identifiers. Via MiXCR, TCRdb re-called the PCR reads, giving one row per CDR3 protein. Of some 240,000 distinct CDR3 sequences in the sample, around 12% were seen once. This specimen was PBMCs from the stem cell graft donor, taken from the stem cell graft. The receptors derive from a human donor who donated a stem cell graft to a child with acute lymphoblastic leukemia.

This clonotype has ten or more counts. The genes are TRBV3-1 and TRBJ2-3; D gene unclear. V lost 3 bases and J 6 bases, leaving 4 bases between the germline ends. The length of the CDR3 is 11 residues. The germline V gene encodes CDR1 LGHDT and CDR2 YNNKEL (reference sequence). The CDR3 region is CASSQVDTQYF. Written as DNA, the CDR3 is TGTGCCAGCAGCCAGGTGGATACGCAGTATTTT.

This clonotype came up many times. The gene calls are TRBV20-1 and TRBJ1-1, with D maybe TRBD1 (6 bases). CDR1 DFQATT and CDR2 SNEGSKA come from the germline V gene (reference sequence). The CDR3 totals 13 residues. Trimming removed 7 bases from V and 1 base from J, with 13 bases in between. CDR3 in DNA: TGCAGTGTTTCGGGACAAGCGAACACTGAAGCTTTCTTT. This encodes CSVSGQANTEAFF.

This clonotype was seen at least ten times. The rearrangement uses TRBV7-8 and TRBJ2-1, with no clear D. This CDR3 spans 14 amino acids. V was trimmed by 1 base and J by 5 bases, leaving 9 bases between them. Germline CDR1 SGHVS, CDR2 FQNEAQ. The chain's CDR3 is CASSLVSPDNEQFF. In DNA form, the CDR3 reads TGTGCCAGCAGCTTAGTGTCACCAGACAATGAGCAGTTCTTC.

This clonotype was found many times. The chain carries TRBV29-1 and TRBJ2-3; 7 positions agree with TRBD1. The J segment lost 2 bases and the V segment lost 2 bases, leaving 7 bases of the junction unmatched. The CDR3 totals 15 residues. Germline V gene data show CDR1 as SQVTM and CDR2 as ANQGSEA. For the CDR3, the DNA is TGCAGCGTTGAAAGGGCAGGGGGTAACACAGATACGCAGTATTTT. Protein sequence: CSVERAGGNTDTQYF.

The CDR3 nucleotides are TGTGCCAGCAGCGTAGAAGCAGGAGGTACTGGAAACACCATATATTTT. Amino acid sequence: CASSVEAGGTGNTIYF. The genes are TRBV9 and TRBJ1-3; no reliable D call. With 0 bases removed from V and 2 bases from J, the gap between germline ends came to 12 bases. The CDR3 runs 16 residues. Germline CDR1 and CDR2: SGDLS and YYNGEE.

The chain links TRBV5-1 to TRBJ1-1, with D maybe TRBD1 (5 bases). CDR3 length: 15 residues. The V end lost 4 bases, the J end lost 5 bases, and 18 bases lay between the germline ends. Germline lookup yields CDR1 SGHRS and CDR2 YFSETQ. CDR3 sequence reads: CASSRGGGEGTEAFF. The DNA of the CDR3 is TGCGCCAGCAGCCGGGGCGGGGGGGAAGGGACTGAAGCTTTCTTT.

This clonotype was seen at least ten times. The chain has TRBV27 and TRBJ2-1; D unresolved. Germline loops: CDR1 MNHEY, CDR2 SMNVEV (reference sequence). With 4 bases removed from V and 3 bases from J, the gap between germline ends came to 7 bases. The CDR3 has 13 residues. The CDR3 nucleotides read TGTGCCAGCAGTTCCACAGTCTACAATGAGCAGTTCTTC. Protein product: CASSSTVYNEQFF.

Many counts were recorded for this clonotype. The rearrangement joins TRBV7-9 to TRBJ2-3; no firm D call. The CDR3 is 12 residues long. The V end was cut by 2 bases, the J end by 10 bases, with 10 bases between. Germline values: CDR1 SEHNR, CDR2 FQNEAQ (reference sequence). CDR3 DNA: TGTGCCAGCAGCTTATCGGGCGGCTCGCAGTATTTT. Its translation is CASSLSGGSQYF.

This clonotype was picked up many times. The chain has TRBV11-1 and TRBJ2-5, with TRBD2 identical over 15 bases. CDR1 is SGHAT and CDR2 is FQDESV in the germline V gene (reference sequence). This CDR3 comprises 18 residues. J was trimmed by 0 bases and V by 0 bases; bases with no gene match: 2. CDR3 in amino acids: CASSLAGTSGGYQETQYF. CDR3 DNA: TGTGCCAGCAGCTTAGCCGGGACTAGCGGGGGGTACCAAGAGACCCAGTACTTC.

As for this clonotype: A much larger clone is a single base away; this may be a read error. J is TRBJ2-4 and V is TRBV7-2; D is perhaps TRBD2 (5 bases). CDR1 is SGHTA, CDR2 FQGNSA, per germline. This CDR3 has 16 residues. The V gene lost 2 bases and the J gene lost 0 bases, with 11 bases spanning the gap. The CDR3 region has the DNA TGTGCCAGCAGCTTACCGGGAATGGTAGCCAAAAACATTCAGTACTTC. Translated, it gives CASSLPGMVAKNIQYF.

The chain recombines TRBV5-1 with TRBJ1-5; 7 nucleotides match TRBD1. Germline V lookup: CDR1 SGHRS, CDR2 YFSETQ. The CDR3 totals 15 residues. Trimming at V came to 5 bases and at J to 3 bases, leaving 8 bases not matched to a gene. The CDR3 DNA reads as TGCGCCAGCAGTACCACCGGGACAGCCAATCAGCCCCAGCATTTT. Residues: CASSTTGTANQPQHF. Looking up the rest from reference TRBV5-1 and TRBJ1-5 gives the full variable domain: KAGVTQTPRYLIKTRGQQVTLSCSPISGHRSVSWYQQTPGQGLQFLFEYFSETQRNKGNFPGRFSGRQFSNSRSEMNVSTLELGDSALYLCASSTTGTANQPQHFGDGTRLSIL.

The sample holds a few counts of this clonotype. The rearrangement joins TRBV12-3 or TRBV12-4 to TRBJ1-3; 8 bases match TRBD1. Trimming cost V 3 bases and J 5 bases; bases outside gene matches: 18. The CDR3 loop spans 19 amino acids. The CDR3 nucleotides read TGTGCCAGCAGTTTTCCCCGGACAGGGACTCTTCTGGATCGAAACACCATATATTTT. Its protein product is CASSFPRTGTLLDRNTIYF.

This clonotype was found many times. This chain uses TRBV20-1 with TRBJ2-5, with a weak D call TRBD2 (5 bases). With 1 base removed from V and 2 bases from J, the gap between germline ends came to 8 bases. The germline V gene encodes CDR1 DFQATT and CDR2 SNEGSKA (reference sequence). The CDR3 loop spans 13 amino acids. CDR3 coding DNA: TGCAGTGCTAGAGGGACTTTTCAAGAGACCCAGTACTTC. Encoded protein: CSARGTFQETQYF.

Written as DNA, the CDR3 is TGTGCCAGCAGCTTAACAGGGACAGGGAGGGGCATTCAGTACTTC. It specifies CASSLTGTGRGIQYF. The V gene is TRBV7-6, the J gene TRBJ2-4; 9 bases agree with TRBD1. Per germline, CDR1 SGHVS and CDR2 FNYEAQ. Trimming at V came to 2 bases and at J to 9 bases, leaving 8 bases not matched to a gene. This CDR3 is 15 amino acids long.

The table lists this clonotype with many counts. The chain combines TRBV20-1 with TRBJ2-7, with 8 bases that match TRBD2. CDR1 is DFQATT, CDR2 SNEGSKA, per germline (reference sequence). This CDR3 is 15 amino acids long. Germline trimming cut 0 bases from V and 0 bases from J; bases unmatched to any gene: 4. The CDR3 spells CSARDSGGVSYEQYF. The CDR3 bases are TGCAGTGCTAGAGATTCGGGAGGGGTCTCCTACGAGCAGTACTTC.

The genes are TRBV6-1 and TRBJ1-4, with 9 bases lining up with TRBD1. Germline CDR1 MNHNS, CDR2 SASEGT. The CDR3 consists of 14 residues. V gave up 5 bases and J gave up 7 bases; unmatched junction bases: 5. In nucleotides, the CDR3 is TGTGCCAGCAGTCCCACAGGGGGCCCTGAAAAACTGTTTTTT. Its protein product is CASSPTGGPEKLFF.

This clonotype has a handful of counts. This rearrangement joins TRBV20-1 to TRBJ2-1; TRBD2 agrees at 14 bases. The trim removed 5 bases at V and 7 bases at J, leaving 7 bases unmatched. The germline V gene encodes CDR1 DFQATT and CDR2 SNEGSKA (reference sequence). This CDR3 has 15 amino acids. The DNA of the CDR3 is TGCAGTGCTGGGGGGACTAGCGGGGGAGCGAATGAGCAGTTCTTC. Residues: CSAGGTSGGANEQFF.